The 27 T cell receptor beta chains below were found in one sample sequenced in a study of regulatory dendritic cells for organ transplantation. Method: immunoSEQ multiplex PCR; TCRdb's copy keeps in-frame clones and lacks some. The sample lists some 10,000 clones; roughly two thirds were seen once. The sample was memory CD8+ T cells from blood. Sample subset: CD45RO+ memory T cells. Every receptor here comes from a human donor in good health.

J is TRBJ1-2 and V is TRBV5-8; D uncertain. Looked up from germline, CDR1 is SGHTS and CDR2 is YDEGEE. V was cut by 5 bases and J by 0 bases, with 11 bases left in between. The length of the CDR3 is 14 residues. The CDR3 DNA reads as TGTGCCAGCAGTGCCGGTCGTACTAACTATGGCTACACCTTC. Its translation is CASSAGRTNYGYTF.

V is TRBV5-4 and J is TRBJ2-7, with D unresolved. Germline-derived CDR1 and CDR2 are SGHNT and YYREEE (reference sequence). V lost 2 bases to trimming and J lost 6 bases, with 9 bases between them. This CDR3 spans 12 amino acids. The CDR3 DNA is TGTGCCAGCAGCTTAGGGTGGTCCGAGCAGTACTTC. It specifies CASSLGWSEQYF.

This clone was observed a few times. V and J are TRBV6-1 and TRBJ1-5; TRBD1 is a possible D gene (6 bases). The V and J ends lost 2 bases and 2 bases respectively, with 13 bases between them. Per the germline V gene, CDR1 is MNHNS and CDR2 is SASEGT. The CDR3 runs 16 residues. CDR3 protein: CASSEYPGAGNQPQHF. CDR3 bases: TGTGCCAGCAGTGAATACCCGGGGGCAGGCAATCAGCCCCAGCATTTT.

This clone was seen a few times. The chain joins TRBV9 to TRBJ2-1, with TRBD2 matching 11 bases. Losses at the gene ends were 0 bases for V and 5 bases for J; bases not matched to a gene: 4. Germline V lookup: CDR1 SGDLS, CDR2 YYNGEE. The CDR3 extends over 16 amino acids. Here the CDR3 reads CASSVDVLAGDNEQFF. The CDR3 nucleotides read TGTGCCAGCAGCGTAGATGTACTAGCGGGGGACAATGAGCAGTTCTTC.

This clone was detected a few times. This chain uses TRBV7-2 with TRBJ2-1; 8 bases match TRBD2. Germline values: CDR1 SGHTA, CDR2 FQGNSA. The CDR3 has 15 residues. The V gene end was trimmed by 3 bases and the J gene end by 5 bases; junction bases not matched to a gene: 6. The CDR3 reads CASSFWREVNNEQFF. The CDR3 nucleotides are TGTGCCAGCAGCTTCTGGCGGGAGGTTAACAATGAGCAGTTCTTC.

The chain recombines TRBV12-5 with TRBJ1-1; TRBD1 matches 11 bases. There are 15 residues in the CDR3. V lost 3 bases and J lost 4; bases outside the gene matches: 4. CDR1 and CDR2 from the germline V gene are LGHNT and FRNRAP. The CDR3 reads CASGFWDRGATEAFF. CDR3 DNA sequence: TGTGCTAGTGGTTTTTGGGACAGGGGGGCCACTGAAGCTTTCTTT.

This clone was seen only a few times. In DNA, the CDR3 is TGTGCCAGCAGCCCGGGACCATGGGTGGTCTATGGCTACACCTTC. Its translation: CASSPGPWVVYGYTF. The V and J genes are TRBV27 and TRBJ1-2; D possibly corresponds to TRBD1 (5 bases). The CDR3 length is 15 residues. Trimming cost V 6 bases and J 4 bases, with 18 bases left between them. Germline CDR1 is MNHEY and CDR2 is SMNVEV (reference sequence).

This clone showed up just a few times. J is TRBJ1-2 and V is TRBV10-3; no firm D call. The CDR3 spans 14 residues. The V end was cut by 3 bases, the J end by 4 bases, with 12 bases between. The germline CDR1 and CDR2 sequences are ENHRY and SYGVKD. CDR3 nucleotide sequence: TGTGCCATCAGTGAAGGACGCCGGGGCTATGGCTACACCTTC. Its protein product is CAISEGRRGYGYTF.

The rearrangement links TRBV19 to TRBJ2-6; D may be TRBD1 (6 bases). Trimming left V 0 bases short and J 3 bases short, with 9 bases between. The CDR3 is made up of 16 amino acids. Germline V gene sequence: CDR1 LNHDA, CDR2 SQIVND (reference sequence). DNA of the CDR3: TGTGCCAGTAGTATAGACGCAGGGGATGGGGCCAACGTCCTGACTTTC. It codes for CASSIDAGDGANVLTF. Filled out from reference TRBV19 and TRBJ2-6, the complete variable domain reads DGGITQSPKYLFRKEGQNVTLSCEQNLNHDAMYWYRQDPGQGLRLIYYSQIVNDFQKGDIAEGYSVSREKKESFPLTVTSAQKNPTAFYLCASSIDAGDGANVLTFGAGSRLTVL.

This CDR3 is CAISEFGRDSYEQYF. As DNA, the CDR3 is TGTGCCATCAGTGAGTTCGGACGTGACTCCTACGAGCAGTACTTC. The gene calls are TRBV10-3 and TRBJ2-7; D unresolved. Germline loops: CDR1 ENHRY, CDR2 SYGVKD. Trimming left V 1 base short and J 0 bases short, with 10 bases between. The CDR3 spans 15 residues.

The CDR3 spells CASSSIGTGSIEAFF. In DNA, the CDR3 is TGTGCCAGCAGCTCGATCGGGACAGGGTCTATTGAAGCTTTCTTT. The rearrangement joins TRBV7-9 to TRBJ1-1, with TRBD1 identical over 9 bases. V lost 4 bases, J lost 7 bases, and 10 bases stayed unmatched. Per the germline V gene, CDR1 is SEHNR and CDR2 is FQNEAQ (reference sequence). The CDR3 spans 15 residues.

This chain links TRBV5-8 with TRBJ2-5, with a tentative D call TRBD2 (6 bases). Trimming cost V 0 bases and J 0 bases, with 9 bases left between them. Germline-derived CDR1 and CDR2 are SGHTS and YDEGEE. The CDR3 length is 15 residues. The CDR3 region has the DNA TGTGCCAGCAGCTTGGTAGCGGCGTACCAAGAGACCCAGTACTTC. Protein sequence: CASSLVAAYQETQYF.

This clone was observed a single time. V and J are TRBV6-5 and TRBJ1-2, with 8 bases that match TRBD1. The CDR3 totals 14 residues. Germline values: CDR1 MNHEY, CDR2 SVGAGI. The junction had 7 bases not matched to a gene; V was cut back by 6 bases and J by 4 bases. CDR3 in DNA: TGTGCCAGCAGCCCTGGAGGGACAGGCTATGGCTACACCTTC. Protein product: CASSPGGTGYGYTF.

The chain joins TRBV30 to TRBJ2-1; no clear D. Germline V gives CDR1 GTSNPN, CDR2 SVGIG (reference sequence). V was cut by 3 bases and J by 1 base, with 13 bases left in between. The CDR3 contains 15 residues. In DNA, the CDR3 is TGTGCCTGGAGCCGTGGACCGGAGTCCTACAATGAGCAGTTCTTC. It yields the protein CAWSRGPESYNEQFF.

The chain employs TRBV6-5 and TRBJ2-5, with 11 bases aligning to TRBD2. The CDR3 runs to 14 residues. Germline trimming cut 5 bases from V and 4 bases from J; bases unmatched to any gene: 3. Germline loops: CDR1 MNHEY, CDR2 SVGAGI. This CDR3 is CASSIAGGGETQYF. CDR3 DNA sequence: TGTGCCAGCAGTATAGCGGGGGGGGGAGAGACCCAGTACTTC.

About this clone itself: One junction end disagrees with the germline gene, perhaps due to a read error. The chain combines TRBV7-7 with TRBJ2-5; D may correspond to TRBD1 or TRBD2 (5 bases each). The V gene's germline CDR1 is SSHAT and CDR2 FNYEAQ (reference sequence). The CDR3 is 15 residues long. CDR3 region: CASSLTPGPQETQYF. In nucleotides, the CDR3 is TGTGCTAGCAGCCTAACCCCGGGGCCCCAAGAGACCCAGTACTTC.

This clone has a single count. The rearrangement uses TRBV7-3 and TRBJ2-1; tentatively, D is TRBD1 (5 bases). The V and J ends lost 4 bases and 9 bases respectively, with 13 bases between them. Germline V gene sequence: CDR1 SGHTA, CDR2 FQGTGA. The CDR3 is made up of 13 amino acids. The CDR3 bases are TGTGCCAGCAGCTCCTCCCTTAGGGGTGAGCAGTTCTTC. Protein sequence: CASSSSLRGEQFF.

This rearrangement joins TRBV4-3 to TRBJ2-1; TRBD2 aligns across 8 bases. Germline-derived CDR1 and CDR2 are LGHNA and YSLEER. The CDR3 is 15 residues long. V shed 3 bases and J 8 bases; nucleotides not matched to a gene: 9. This CDR3 is CASSQSGGNPHEQFF. The CDR3 region has the DNA TGCGCCAGCAGCCAGAGCGGGGGAAACCCCCATGAGCAGTTCTTC.

The chain joins TRBV7-2 to TRBJ2-7, with D tentatively TRBD1 (6 bases). The V and J ends lost 8 bases and 4 bases respectively, with 21 bases between them. Germline V gene sequence: CDR1 SGHTA, CDR2 FQGNSA. This CDR3 is 15 amino acids long. This CDR3 is CASAPRRQGYYEQYF. The CDR3, as DNA: TGTGCCAGCGCACCCCGAAGGCAGGGGTATTACGAGCAGTACTTC.

The rearrangement joins TRBV2 to TRBJ2-7; D gene ambiguous. The CDR3 consists of 17 residues. The germline V and J ends were trimmed by 5 bases and 6 bases, with 26 bases remaining between them. The germline CDR1 and CDR2 sequences are SNHLY and FYNNEI. CDR3 in amino acids: CASSPYRAAPPPGEQYF. The DNA of the CDR3 is TGTGCCAGCAGTCCCTATAGGGCAGCGCCCCCCCCGGGCGAGCAGTACTTC.

The gene calls are TRBV2 and TRBJ2-2, with no clear D. V was shortened by 6 bases and J by 4 bases, with 6 bases between the two germline ends. This CDR3 has 12 residues. Germline V gives CDR1 SNHLY, CDR2 FYNNEI. The CDR3 nucleotides are TGTGCCAGCAGAGTAATCACCGGGGAGCTGTTTTTT. Translated: CASRVITGELFF.

The rearrangement links TRBV5-1 to TRBJ2-1; the D gene is possibly TRBD2 (5 bases). CDR3 length: 13 residues. The V gene's germline CDR1 is SGHRS and CDR2 YFSETQ. Between the trimmed V and J ends, which lost 1 base and 10 bases, there was a span of 12 bases. CDR3 in amino acids: CASSLPDSVEQFF. The CDR3 DNA follows: TGCGCCAGCAGCTTGCCGGACTCGGTCGAGCAGTTCTTC. The variable domain in full, with the rest retrieved from reference TRBV5-1 and TRBJ2-1, is KAGVTQTPRYLIKTRGQQVTLSCSPISGHRSVSWYQQTPGQGLQFLFEYFSETQRNKGNFPGRFSGRQFSNSRSEMNVSTLELGDSALYLCASSLPDSVEQFFGPGTRLTVL.

This clone came up a few times. The chain combines TRBV20-1 with TRBJ1-6; maybe TRBD1 (6 bases). V gave up 6 bases and J gave up 17 bases, with 17 bases separating them. CDR3 length equals 11 residues. Germline-derived CDR1 and CDR2 are DFQATT and SNEGSKA (reference sequence). CDR3 coding DNA: TGCAGTGCGCCGAGGGACACTCTCTTCCACTTT. This translates into CSAPRDTLFHF.

This clone is medium-sized by share. The rearrangement joins TRBV7-9 to TRBJ1-2; unclear D gene. Germline V gives CDR1 SEHNR, CDR2 FQNEAQ (reference sequence). Trimming removed 3 bases from V and 6 bases from J, with 11 bases in between. The CDR3 is 13 amino acids. This chain's CDR3 is CASSFAMVDGYTF. The CDR3 DNA sequence: TGTGCCAGCAGCTTCGCAATGGTAGATGGCTACACCTTC.

The V and J genes are TRBV28 and TRBJ2-7, with D possibly TRBD1 on 6 matching bases. Germline values: CDR1 MDHEN, CDR2 SYDVKM. Trimming removed 3 bases from V and 6 bases from J, with 12 bases in between. CDR3 length equals 13 residues. The CDR3 loop reads CASSFLGAGEQYF. The CDR3 region has the DNA TGTGCCAGCAGTTTTCTGGGGGCGGGCGAGCAGTACTTC.

The chain employs TRBV29-1 and TRBJ2-2, with D maybe TRBD2 (6 bases). The CDR3 covers 17 residues. The germline gives CDR1 SQVTM, CDR2 ANQGSEA. Between the trimmed V and J ends, which lost 7 bases and 3 bases, there was a span of 24 bases. In DNA, the CDR3 is TGCAGCGCTATTAGCCCGGACTCGGGACTTCACACCGGGGAGCTGTTTTTT. It encodes CSAISPDSGLHTGELFF.

The chain combines TRBV7-3 with TRBJ2-1; D tentatively reads TRBD1 or TRBD2 (6 bases each). Trimming took 4 bases from V and 7 from J, leaving 14 bases between them. Germline CDR1 and CDR2: SGHTA and FQGTGA. The CDR3 loop spans 14 amino acids. Here the CDR3 DNA reads TGTGCCAGCAGCTCGCCCCAGGGGAGGAATGAGCAGTTCTTC. Its protein is CASSSPQGRNEQFF.